A selection of T cell receptor beta chains follows, all from one sample in a study of blood T cell repertoires in COVID-19. This table comes from immunoSEQ multiplex PCR, and its TCRdb copy is limited to in-frame clones, with some not included. The table shows over 95,000 clones, with just under 90% occurring only once. The sequenced sample was peripheral blood. These receptors came from a woman between 50 and 59 years old with acute or convalescent COVID-19. CDR3s include the opening cysteine and the closing phenylalanine or tryptophan. D genes are given only for firm matches. Clone size is shown for a subset of rows, as once, few, many or a class of expanded clone.

D	J	V	size	CDR3	DNA
TRBD1	TRBJ2-2	TRBV6-5	NA	CASRRTGQGAGELFF	TGTGCCAGCCGGCGGACGGGACAGGGGGCCGGGGAGCTGTTTTTT
NA	TRBJ1-6	TRBV13	NA	CASSSSRGLYNSPLHF	TGTGCCAGCAGCTCTTCACGCGGGTTGTATAATTCACCCCTCCACTTT
NA	TRBJ1-4	TRBV18	NA	CASSPRQGGTNEKLFF	TGTGCCAGCTCACCCCGGCAGGGTGGTACTAATGAAAAACTGTTTTTT
NA	TRBJ2-7	TRBV23-1	NA	CASSQSGQKQYF	TGCGCCAGCAGTCAATCCGGACAGAAACAGTACTTC
NA	TRBJ1-1	TRBV30	NA	CAWSVGGLTEAFF	TGTGCCTGGAGTGTGGGGGGTCTGACTGAAGCTTTCTTT
NA	TRBJ2-7	TRBV19	NA	CASSSGSLDEQYF	TGTGCCAGTAGTTCAGGTTCGTTGGACGAGCAGTACTTC
TRBD2	TRBJ2-2	TRBV28	once	CASSFRLAGGPGGELFF	TGTGCCAGCAGTTTCCGACTAGCGGGAGGGCCCGGCGGGGAGCTGTTTTTT
TRBD2	TRBJ2-2	TRBV4-1	NA	CASSPLAGDTGELFF	TGCGCCAGCAGCCCGTTAGCGGGGGATACCGGGGAGCTGTTTTTT
TRBD1	TRBJ1-2	TRBV13	NA	CASSSGQQLYGYTF	TGTGCCAGCAGCTCGGGACAGCAGCTCTATGGCTACACCTTC
NA	TRBJ2-3	TRBV4-2	NA	CASSQEADTQYF	TGTGCCAGCAGCCAGGAAGCGGATACGCAGTATTTT
NA	TRBJ1-6	TRBV2	NA	CASSPSGLGTPLHF	TGTGCCAGCAGCCCATCCGGACTAGGTACACCCCTCCACTTT
NA	TRBJ2-6	TRBV27	NA	CASSLGQTISGANVLTF	TGTGCCAGCAGTTTAGGACAAACGATCTCTGGGGCCAACGTCCTGACTTTC
TRBD2	TRBJ2-7	TRBV18	NA	CASSRPTSGRDIFYEQYF	TGTGCCAGCTCACGACCGACTAGCGGGAGAGATATATTTTACGAGCAGTACTTC
NA	TRBJ2-1	TRBV6-2/TRBV6-3	NA	CASSRKANGLSSYNEQFF	TGTGCCAGCAGCCGGAAGGCGAATGGACTCAGCTCCTACAATGAGCAGTTCTTC
NA	TRBJ1-2	TRBV19	NA	CASSPGDWTGIF	TGTGCCAGTAGTCCGGGGGACTGGACCGGCATCTTC
NA	TRBJ2-2	TRBV11-2	NA	CASSFGAIGELFF	TGTGCCAGCAGCTTTGGGGCGATCGGGGAGCTGTTTTTT
NA	TRBJ1-1	TRBV15	NA	CATTLGQNTEAFF	TGTGCCACCACCCTTGGACAGAACACTGAAGCTTTCTTT
NA	TRBJ2-7	TRBV7-9	NA	CASSLPTTYEQYF	TGTGCCAGCAGCTTACCTACTACCTACGAGCAGTACTTC
NA	TRBJ1-1	TRBV6-6	NA	CASSYSRSNTEAFF	TGTGCCAGCAGTTACTCGCGGAGTAACACTGAAGCTTTCTTT
TRBD1	TRBJ1-5	TRBV27	NA	CASKPGGRQQPQHF	TGTGCCAGCAAACCAGGGGGAAGACAACAGCCCCAGCATTTT
TRBD2	TRBJ2-5	TRBV19	NA	CASSISSGGREETQYF	TGTGCCAGTAGTATTTCGAGCGGGGGGCGTGAAGAGACCCAGTACTTC
NA	TRBJ1-6	TRBV7-8	NA	CASSLGQASSPLHF	TGTGCCAGCAGCTTAGGGCAGGCCAGTTCACCCCTCCACTTT
NA	TRBJ1-2	TRBV6-5	NA	CASSYGRNYGYTF	TGTGCCAGCAGTTACGGTCGGAACTATGGCTACACCTTC
NA	TRBJ1-1	TRBV13	NA	CASSLTRGETEAFF	TGTGCCAGCAGCTTAACGCGGGGGGAGACTGAAGCTTTCTTT
NA	TRBJ2-6	TRBV4-3	NA	CASSLELAGANVLTF	TGCGCCAGCAGCCTCGAACTTGCTGGGGCCAACGTCCTGACTTTC
TRBD1	TRBJ2-7	TRBV12-3/TRBV12-4	NA	CASSPGQGYEQYF	TGTGCCAGCAGTCCGGGACAGGGCTACGAGCAGTACTTC
TRBD1	TRBJ2-7	TRBV27	NA	CAGGQGRYEQYF	TGTGCCGGGGGACAGGGAAGGTACGAGCAGTACTTC
NA	TRBJ1-1	TRBV19	NA	CASKVRGKEAFF	TGTGCCAGTAAAGTAAGGGGGAAGGAAGCTTTCTTT
NA	TRBJ1-3	TRBV6-5	NA	CASSYEGTRGPIYF	TGTGCCAGCAGTTACGAGGGAACCCGCGGCCCCATATATTTT
TRBD1	TRBJ2-7	TRBV28	NA	CASTQADRGSEQYF	TGTGCCAGCACCCAGGCGGACAGGGGTAGCGAGCAGTACTTC
NA	TRBJ2-2	TRBV13	once	CASSREWGDELFF	TGTGCCAGCAGCCGAGAGTGGGGGGACGAGCTGTTTTTT
TRBD1	TRBJ1-5	TRBV19	NA	CASSRTGGNQPQHF	TGTGCCAGTAGTCGAACAGGGGGCAATCAGCCCCAGCATTTT
NA	TRBJ1-5	TRBV24-1	NA	CATSGAGDNQPQHF	TGTGCCACCAGCGGGGCGGGGGACAATCAGCCCCAGCATTTT
TRBD2	TRBJ2-3	TRBV7-9	NA	CASNPAGADTQYF	TGTGCCAGCAACCCTGCGGGGGCAGATACGCAGTATTTT
NA	TRBJ2-6	TRBV19	NA	CASSQDRPISGANVLTF	TGTGCCAGTTCCCAAGACAGGCCAATCTCTGGGGCCAACGTCCTGACTTTC
NA	TRBJ2-5	TRBV10-1	NA	CASSESTGGQETQYF	TGCGCCAGCAGTGAGTCGACAGGAGGCCAAGAGACCCAGTACTTC
NA	TRBJ2-7	TRBV6-6	few	CASRTEATGSVHEQYF	TGTGCCAGCAGAACGGAGGCGACAGGTAGCGTCCACGAGCAGTACTTC
NA	TRBJ1-1	TRBV6-5	NA	CASSPRGARTEAFF	TGTGCCAGCAGTCCCCGGGGGGCGCGGACTGAAGCTTTCTTT
NA	TRBJ1-1	TRBV2	NA	CASSPFGGGTEAFF	TGTGCCAGCAGTCCATTTGGGGGGGGAACTGAAGCTTTCTTT
TRBD1	TRBJ1-1	TRBV4-1	NA	CASSQTDRGPGAFF	TGCGCCAGCAGCCAAACGGACAGGGGGCCAGGAGCTTTCTTT
NA	TRBJ1-6	TRBV11-2	NA	CASSSSGGGNSPLHF	TGTGCCAGCAGCTCGAGTGGGGGAGGAAATTCACCCCTCCACTTT
NA	TRBJ1-6	TRBV7-3	NA	CASSPGQSNSPLHF	TGTGCCAGCAGCCCTGGACAGAGCAATTCACCCCTCCACTTT
TRBD1	TRBJ1-1	TRBV11-2	NA	CACDRGRNTEAFF	TGTGCCTGCGACAGGGGGCGGAACACTGAAGCTTTCTTT
TRBD1	TRBJ1-2	TRBV9	NA	CASSATFETGDPGYTF	TGTGCCAGCAGCGCGACTTTCGAAACAGGGGATCCTGGCTACACCTTC
TRBD2	TRBJ2-1	TRBV10-1	once	CASSVLAGVSYNEQFF	TGCGCCAGCAGTGTACTAGCGGGGGTCTCCTACAATGAGCAGTTCTTC
NA	TRBJ2-7	TRBV16	NA	CASSDGQSAYEQYF	TGTGCCAGCAGTGACGGACAATCGGCCTACGAGCAGTACTTC
NA	TRBJ1-1	TRBV4-1	NA	CASSQGSPAGAEAFF	TGCGCCAGCAGCCAAGGGTCACCAGCAGGGGCTGAAGCTTTCTTT
NA	TRBJ2-2	TRBV7-8	NA	CASSLTLVGELFF	TGTGCCAGCAGCTTAACTCTGGTCGGGGAGCTGTTTTTT
NA	TRBJ1-1	TRBV11-2	NA	CASSADMNTEAFF	TGTGCCAGCAGCGCGGACATGAACACTGAAGCTTTCTTT
TRBD1	TRBJ1-6	TRBV4-1	NA	CASSQAGQPESPLHF	TGCGCCAGCAGCCAAGCGGGACAGCCCGAGTCACCCCTCCACTTT